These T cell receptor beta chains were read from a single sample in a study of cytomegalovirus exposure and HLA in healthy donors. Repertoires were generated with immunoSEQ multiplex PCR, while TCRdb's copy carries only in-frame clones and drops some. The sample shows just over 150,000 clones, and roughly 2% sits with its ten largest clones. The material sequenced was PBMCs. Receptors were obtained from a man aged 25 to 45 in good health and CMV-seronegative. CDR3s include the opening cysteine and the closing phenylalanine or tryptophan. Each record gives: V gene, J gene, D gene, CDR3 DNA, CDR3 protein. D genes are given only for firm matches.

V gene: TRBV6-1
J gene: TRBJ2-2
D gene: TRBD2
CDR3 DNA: TGTGCCAGCAGTGGTAGCGGGAGCGTTCACACCGGGGAGCTGTTTTTT
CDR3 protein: CASSGSGSVHTGELFF

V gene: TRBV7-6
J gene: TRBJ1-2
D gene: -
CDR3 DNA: TGTGCCAGCAGCTTAGCGGGCTCGGGAGATGGCTACACCTTC
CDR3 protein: CASSLAGSGDGYTF

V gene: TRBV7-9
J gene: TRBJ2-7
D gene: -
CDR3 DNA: TGTGCCAGCAGCTCCAGGATAGGTTCGGGGGAGCAGTACTTC
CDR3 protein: CASSSRIGSGEQYF

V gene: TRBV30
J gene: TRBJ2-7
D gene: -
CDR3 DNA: TGTGCCTGGAGTGTAGGTGGGAGCGGTTACGAGCAGTACTTC
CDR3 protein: CAWSVGGSGYEQYF

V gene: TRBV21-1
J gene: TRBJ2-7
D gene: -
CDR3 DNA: TGTGCCAGCAGTCCTAAGGCGGACAGCTCCTACGAGCAGTACTTC
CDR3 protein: CASSPKADSSYEQYF

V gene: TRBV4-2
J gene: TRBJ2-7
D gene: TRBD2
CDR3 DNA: TGTGCCAGCAGTCATCGGGCTAGCGGGAACTACGAGCAGTACTTC
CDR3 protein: CASSHRASGNYEQYF

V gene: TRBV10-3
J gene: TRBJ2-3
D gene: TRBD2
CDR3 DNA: TGTGCCCCCGCCGGGACTAGCGGGACCCGGGGCACAGATACGCAGTATTTT
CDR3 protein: CAPAGTSGTRGTDTQYF

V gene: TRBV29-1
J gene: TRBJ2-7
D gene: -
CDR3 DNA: TGCAGCGTTACTGCGGGTTACGAGCAGTACTTC
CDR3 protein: CSVTAGYEQYF

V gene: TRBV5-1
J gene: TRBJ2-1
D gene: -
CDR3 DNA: TGCGCCAGCAGCTTGGGAGGGAGACCCTCCTACAATGAGCAGTTCTTC
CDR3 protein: CASSLGGRPSYNEQFF

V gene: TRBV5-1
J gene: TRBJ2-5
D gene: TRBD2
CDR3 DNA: TGCGCCAGCACCTCGACTAGCGGAATACAAGAGACCCAGTACTTC
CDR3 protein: CASTSTSGIQETQYF

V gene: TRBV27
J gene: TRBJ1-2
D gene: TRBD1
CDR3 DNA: TGTGCCAGCAGTCCATTACCCATCAGGGGGAACTATGGCTACACCTTC
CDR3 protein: CASSPLPIRGNYGYTF

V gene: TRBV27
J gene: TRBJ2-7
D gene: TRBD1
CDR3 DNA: TGTGCCAGCAGTTTACAGGACAGGACCTACGAGCAGTACTTC
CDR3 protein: CASSLQDRTYEQYF

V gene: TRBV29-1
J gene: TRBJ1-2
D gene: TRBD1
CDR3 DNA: TGCAGCGCCCGGGACAGGGGCAAAAACTATGGCTACACCTTC
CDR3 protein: CSARDRGKNYGYTF

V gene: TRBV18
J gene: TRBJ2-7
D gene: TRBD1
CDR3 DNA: TGTGCCAGCTCAACTTTGACAGGGTCGTCCGACGAGCAGTACTTC
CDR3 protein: CASSTLTGSSDEQYF

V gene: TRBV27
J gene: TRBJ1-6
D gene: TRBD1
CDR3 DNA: TGTGCCAGCAGGAGATGGGACAGCAGTAATTCACCCCTCCACTTT
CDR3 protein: CASRRWDSSNSPLHF

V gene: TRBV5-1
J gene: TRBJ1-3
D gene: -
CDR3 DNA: TGCGCCAGCAGCTTGGCCGTAGGGGGAGTCTCTGGAAACACCATATATTTT
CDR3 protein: CASSLAVGGVSGNTIYF

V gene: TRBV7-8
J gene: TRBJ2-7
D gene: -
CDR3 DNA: TGTGCCAGCAGCTTACCTAGGAACGAGCAGTACTTC
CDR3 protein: CASSLPRNEQYF

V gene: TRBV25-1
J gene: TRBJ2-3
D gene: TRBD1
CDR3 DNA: TGTGCCAGCACACCCCGGGACAGGGGTTCAGATACGCAGTATTTT
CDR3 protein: CASTPRDRGSDTQYF

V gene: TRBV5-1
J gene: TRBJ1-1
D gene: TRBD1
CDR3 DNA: TGCGCCAGCAGCAAGGGACAGGGGAACACTGAAGCTTTCTTT
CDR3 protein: CASSKGQGNTEAFF

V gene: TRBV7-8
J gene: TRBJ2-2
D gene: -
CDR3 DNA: TGTGCCAGCACTCGAGGGGGAGACACCGGGGAGCTGTTTTTT
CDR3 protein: CASTRGGDTGELFF

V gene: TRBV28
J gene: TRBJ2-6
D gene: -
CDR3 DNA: TGTGCCAGCGGAGGAATTACTGGGGCCAACGTCCTGACTTTC
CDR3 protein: CASGGITGANVLTF

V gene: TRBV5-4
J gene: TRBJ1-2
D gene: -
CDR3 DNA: TGTGCCAGCAGCTTGGTGTCAGGTGCGTCTGGCTACACCTTC
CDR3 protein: CASSLVSGASGYTF

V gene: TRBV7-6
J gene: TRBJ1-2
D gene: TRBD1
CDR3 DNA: TGTGCCAGCAAGGACAGGGCTGAGTATGGCTACACCTTC
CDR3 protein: CASKDRAEYGYTF

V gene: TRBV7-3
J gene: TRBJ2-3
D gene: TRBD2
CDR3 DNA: TGTGCCAGCAGCTTAGCGGGAGGGAGCACAGATACGCAGTATTTT
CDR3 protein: CASSLAGGSTDTQYF

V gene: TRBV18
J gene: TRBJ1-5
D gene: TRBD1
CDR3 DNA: TGTGCCAGCTCACCTGGGACAGGGAGTGATCAGCCCCAGCATTTT
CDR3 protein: CASSPGTGSDQPQHF

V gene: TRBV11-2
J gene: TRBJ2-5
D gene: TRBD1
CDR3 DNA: TGTGCCAGCAGCAAGGACAGGGGTGGCGAGACCCAGTACTTC
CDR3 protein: CASSKDRGGETQYF

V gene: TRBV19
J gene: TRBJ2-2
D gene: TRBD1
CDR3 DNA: TGTGCCAGTAGTATGAGGGACAGGAACACCGGGGAGCTGTTTTTT
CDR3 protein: CASSMRDRNTGELFF

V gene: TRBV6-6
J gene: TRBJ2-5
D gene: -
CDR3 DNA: TGTGCCAGCAGTTTTACGGGCGGCGGGGAGACCCAGTACTTC
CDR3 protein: CASSFTGGGETQYF

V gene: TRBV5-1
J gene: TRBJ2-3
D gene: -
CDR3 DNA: TGCGCCAGCAGCTTGGGAGCGCAGGGGACGGATACGCAGTATTTT
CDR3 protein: CASSLGAQGTDTQYF

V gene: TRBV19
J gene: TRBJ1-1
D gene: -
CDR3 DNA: TGTGCCAGTAGCGCAGGGTCCGGGAACACTGAAGCTTTCTTT
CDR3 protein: CASSAGSGNTEAFF

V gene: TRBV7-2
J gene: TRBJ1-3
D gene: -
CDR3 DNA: TGTGCCAGCAGCTTAGCGCTAACTGGAAACACCATATATTTT
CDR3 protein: CASSLALTGNTIYF

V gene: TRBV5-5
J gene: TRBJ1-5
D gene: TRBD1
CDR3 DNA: TGTGCCAGCAGCCGTCGACAGGGTACTGAGCCCCAGCATTTT
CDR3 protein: CASSRRQGTEPQHF

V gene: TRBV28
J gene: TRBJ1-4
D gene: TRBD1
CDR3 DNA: TGTGCCAGCAGTGGTCCGGGACAGGGAAATGAAAAACTGTTTTTT
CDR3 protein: CASSGPGQGNEKLFF

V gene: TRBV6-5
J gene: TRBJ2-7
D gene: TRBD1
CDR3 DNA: TGTGCCAGCAGCCAGGGGGATTCGAGCTCCTACGAGCAGTACTTC
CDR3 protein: CASSQGDSSSYEQYF

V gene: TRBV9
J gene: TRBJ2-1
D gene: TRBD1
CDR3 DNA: TGTGCCAGCAGCGCGCGTAGTGGACGGGACAGGAGGCCTTACAATGAGCAGTTCTTC
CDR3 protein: CASSARSGRDRRPYNEQFF

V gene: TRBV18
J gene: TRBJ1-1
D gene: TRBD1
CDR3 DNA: TGTGCCAGCTCCCAAGACAGGGAAGGTGAAGCTTTCTTT
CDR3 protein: CASSQDREGEAFF

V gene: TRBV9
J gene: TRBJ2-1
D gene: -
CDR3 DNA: TGTGCCAGCAGCGTAGCTCCCAGAGGGGGATACAATGAGCAGTTCTTC
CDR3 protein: CASSVAPRGGYNEQFF

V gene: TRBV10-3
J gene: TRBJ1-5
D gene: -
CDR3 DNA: TGTGCCATCAGTGGGGAAAGGGGTAGCAATCAGCCCCAGCATTTT
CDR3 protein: CAISGERGSNQPQHF

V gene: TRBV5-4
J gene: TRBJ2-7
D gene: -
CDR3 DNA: TGTGCCAGCAGCTTGGGGAGCCCCTACGAGCAGTACTTC
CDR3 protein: CASSLGSPYEQYF

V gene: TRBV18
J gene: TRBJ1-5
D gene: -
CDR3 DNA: TGTGCCAGCTCACGTACTAATCAGCCCCAGCATTTT
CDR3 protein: CASSRTNQPQHF

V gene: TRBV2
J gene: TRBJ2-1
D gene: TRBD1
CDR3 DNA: TGTGCCAGCAGTGATCAGGGGGTCTTACAGTTCTTC
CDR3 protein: CASSDQGVLQFF

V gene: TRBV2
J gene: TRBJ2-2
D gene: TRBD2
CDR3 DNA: TGTGCCAGGGGAGGGGATTCTTACACCGGGGAGCTGTTTTTT
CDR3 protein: CARGGDSYTGELFF

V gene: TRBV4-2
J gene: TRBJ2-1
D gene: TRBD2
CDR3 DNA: TGTGCCAGCAGCCAAACTCCTCCGGGACTAGCGGGAGATGAGCAGTTCTTC
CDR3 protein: CASSQTPPGLAGDEQFF

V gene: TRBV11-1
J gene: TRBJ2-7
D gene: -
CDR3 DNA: TGTGCCAGCAGCCTTACGGGTTACTCCTACGAGCAGTACTTC
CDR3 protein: CASSLTGYSYEQYF

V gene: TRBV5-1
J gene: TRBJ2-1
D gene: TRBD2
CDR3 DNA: TGCGCCAGCAGCTTGGGAGGGACTAGCGGTTACAATGAGCAGTTCTTC
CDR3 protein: CASSLGGTSGYNEQFF

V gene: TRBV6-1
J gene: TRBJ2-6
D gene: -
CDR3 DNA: TGTGCCAGCAGTACTCCTTCTGGGGCCAACGTCCTGACTTTC
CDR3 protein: CASSTPSGANVLTF

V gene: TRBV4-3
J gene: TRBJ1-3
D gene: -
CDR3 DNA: TGCGCCAGCAGCCAAGATCTGTACCTAGGTTCAGGAAACACCATATATTTT
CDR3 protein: CASSQDLYLGSGNTIYF